This T cell receptor (beta chain) came from a study of T cells in Graves' hyperthyroidism and ophthalmopathy. Looking at the study overall: Pretreatment peripheral blood was obtained at initial diagnosis.

The sample holds a few counts of this clonotype. Amplification of TCR beta CDR3 regions used RNA as the template. The HTBI primer set drove a first-round RT-PCR of the TCR CDR3. In TCRdb, the multiplex PCR reads were re-called with MiXCR into one record per CDR3 protein. The table records fewer than 450,000 distinct CDR3 sequences, around 15% of them present only once. Germline V CDR1 and CDR2: SQVTM, ANQGSEA. Trimming shortened V by 1 base and J by 10 bases, and 13 bases separated the two germline ends. The CDR3 extends over 12 amino acids. The chain is built from TRBV29-1 and TRBJ1-1; no reliable D call. Sequenced sample: blood. The TCR comes from an older woman with Graves' ophthalmopathy. The CDR3 sequence: CSVEVQLDGAFF. In nucleotides, the CDR3 is TGCAGCGTTGAAGTTCAACTCGACGGAGCTTTCTTT. The full variable domain, its missing parts supplied by reference TRBV29-1 and TRBJ1-1, is SAVISQKPSRDICQRGTSLTIQCQVDSQVTMMFWYRQQPGQSLTLIATANQGSEATYESGFVIDKFPISRPNLTFSTLTVSNMSPEDSSIYLCSVEVQLDGAFFGQGTRLTVV.